These 21 T cell receptor beta chains were sequenced from one sample in a study of T-cell memory formation after mild COVID-19. TCRdb reprocessed the 5' RACE reads with MiXCR, giving one entry per CDR3 protein. The sample lists some 160,000 distinct CDR3 sequences, 10% to 15% occurring once. Input material: PBMCs or a T cell subset sorted from them (not recorded which). These receptors originate from a young man who had mild COVID-19 (a few samples of this study predate the infection). Cell type and time point are not known.

The V gene is TRBV18, the J gene TRBJ2-3; 7 nucleotides match TRBD2. CDR1 KGHSH and CDR2 LQKENI come from the germline V gene. Losses at the gene ends were 3 bases for V and 4 bases for J; bases not matched to a gene: 7. The CDR3 consists of 15 residues. In nucleotides, the CDR3 is TGTGCCAGCTCACCCTTGAGCGGGGTGTCAGATACGCAGTATTTT. Translation gives CASSPLSGVSDTQYF.

This clonotype was observed a handful of times. V usage is TRBV12-3 or TRBV12-4 and J usage is TRBJ2-7; 8 nucleotides line up with TRBD1. The trim removed 5 bases at V and 6 bases at J, leaving 6 bases unmatched. The CDR3 length is 13 residues. The CDR3 region is CASSENDRGEQYV. Written as DNA, the CDR3 is TGTGCCAGCAGTGAAAATGACAGGGGCGAGCAGTACGTC.

The chain carries TRBV5-5 and TRBJ2-4, with D perhaps matching TRBD1 (6 bases). The CDR3 is 16 residues long. The V end lost 4 bases, the J end lost 5 bases, and 19 bases lay between the germline ends. Germline loops: CDR1 SGHKS, CDR2 YYEKEE (reference sequence). CDR3 protein: CASSTSGTKGENIQYF. The CDR3 region has the DNA TGTGCCAGCAGCACTTCCGGGACAAAGGGCGAAAACATTCAGTACTTC.

The chain joins TRBV9 to TRBJ2-6, with D hard to call. From germline, CDR1 is SGDLS and CDR2 YYNGEE. V lost 0 bases to trimming and J lost 4 bases, with 8 bases between them. The CDR3 sequence is 15 residues long. The DNA of the CDR3 is TGTGCCAGCAGCGTAGCTGGTCACGGGGCCAACGTCCTGACTTTC. Its translation: CASSVAGHGANVLTF. Combining the CDR3 with reference TRBV9 and TRBJ2-6 gives the whole variable domain DSGVTQTPKHLITATGQRVTLRCSPRSGDLSVYWYQQSLDQGLQFLIQYYNGEERAKGNILERFSAQQFPDLHSELNLSSLELGDSALYFCASSVAGHGANVLTFGAGSRLTVL.

This clonotype was counted between two and nine times. This chain links TRBV5-1 with TRBJ2-1; TRBD2 aligns across 8 bases. The V and J ends lost 4 bases and 1 base, in that order; junction bases with no gene match: 4. In germline, CDR1 is SGHRS, CDR2 YFSETQ. The CDR3 is 15 residues long. CDR3 in amino acids: CASSGSGGSYNEQFF. CDR3 sequence (DNA): TGCGCCAGCAGCGGGAGCGGGGGATCCTACAATGAGCAGTTCTTC.

The V call is TRBV7-2, the J call TRBJ2-7; D ambiguous. Germline-derived CDR1 and CDR2 are SGHTA and FQGNSA. This CDR3 contains 11 residues. Trimming stripped 2 bases from V and 5 bases from J, with 4 bases between. CDR3 in DNA: TGTGCCAGCAGCTTAATAGACGAGCAGTACTTC. It codes for CASSLIDEQYF.

This clonotype was observed a handful of times. The chain carries TRBV11-1 and TRBJ2-3, with D unclear. With 5 bases removed from V and 2 bases from J, the gap between germline ends came to 11 bases. Germline-derived CDR1 and CDR2 are SGHAT and FQDESV (reference sequence). The CDR3 consists of 14 residues. DNA of the CDR3: TGTGCCAGCAGCCGTGTGTCGAACACAGATACGCAGTATTTT. It is translated as CASSRVSNTDTQYF.

The genes are TRBV5-1 and TRBJ2-5, with TRBD1 matching over 11 bases. V lost 0 bases to trimming and J lost 5 bases; unmatched junction nucleotides: 6. CDR1 is SGHRS and CDR2 is YFSETQ in the germline V gene. The CDR3 is made up of 16 amino acids. The CDR3 here is CASSLAGTGGGETQYF. The CDR3 DNA reads as TGCGCCAGCAGCTTGGCCGGGACAGGGGGTGGCGAGACCCAGTACTTC.

The chain carries TRBV18 and TRBJ1-5; tentative D call: TRBD1 (5 bases). The V and J ends lost 3 bases and 3 bases respectively, with 12 bases between them. This CDR3 contains 15 residues. Germline loops: CDR1 KGHSH, CDR2 LQKENI. Here the CDR3 reads CASSPYSGNNQPQHF. CDR3 DNA sequence: TGTGCCAGCTCACCGTATTCAGGGAACAATCAGCCCCAGCATTTT.

In its sample, this clonotype was seen a few times. J is TRBJ2-3 and V is TRBV5-1; D gene ambiguous. The CDR3 is 14 residues long. Trimming left V 6 bases short and J 7 bases short, with 18 bases between. Germline V gives CDR1 SGHRS, CDR2 YFSETQ. The CDR3 sequence: CASTRSPDLNTQYF. CDR3 coding DNA: TGCGCCAGCACCAGGTCCCCAGATCTGAATACGCAGTATTTT. Variable domain in full (rest from reference TRBV5-1 and TRBJ2-3): KAGVTQTPRYLIKTRGQQVTLSCSPISGHRSVSWYQQTPGQGLQFLFEYFSETQRNKGNFPGRFSGRQFSNSRSEMNVSTLELGDSALYLCASTRSPDLNTQYFGPGTRLTVL.

This clonotype has a handful of counts. The chain employs TRBV3-1 and TRBJ2-7; the D is unclear. The germline CDR1 and CDR2 sequences are LGHDT and YNNKEL (reference sequence). The CDR3 covers 12 residues. V was clipped by 3 bases and J by 3 bases, with 6 bases between them. The CDR3: CASSHLRYEQYF. The CDR3 coding sequence is TGTGCCAGCAGCCATCTCCGCTACGAGCAGTACTTC.

This clonotype was observed a handful of times. The chain uses TRBV5-1 and TRBJ1-2; 10 bases agree with TRBD1. V trimming: 4 bases; J trimming: 5 bases; junction bases outside the gene matches: 5. This CDR3 contains 14 residues. Looked up from germline, CDR1 is SGHRS and CDR2 is YFSETQ. The CDR3 protein is CASSVTGGAYGYTF. The CDR3 DNA reads TGCGCCAGCAGCGTGACAGGGGGCGCATATGGCTACACCTTC.

This clonotype has ten or more counts. This rearrangement joins TRBV6-2 or TRBV6-3 to TRBJ2-5; TRBD2 is a possible D gene (5 bases). The CDR3 contains 12 residues. Trimming took off 5 bases at V and 3 bases at J, with 7 bases between the two ends. Germline V gene data show CDR1 as MNHEY and CDR2 as SVGEGT. This CDR3 reads CASSAGEETQYF. CDR3 sequence (DNA): TGTGCCAGCAGTGCGGGTGAAGAGACCCAGTACTTC.

This clonotype was picked up many times. The chain employs TRBV4-1 and TRBJ2-5, with 7 bases aligning to TRBD2. This CDR3 has 16 residues. Trimming removed 2 bases from V and 2 bases from J; junction bases left unmatched: 8. Germline assignment: CDR1 MGHRA and CDR2 YSYEKL. CDR3 nucleotide sequence: TGCGCCAGCAGCCAATACCAGACTAGCACTCAAGAGACCCAGTACTTC. It codes for CASSQYQTSTQETQYF.

This clonotype was observed a few times. V usage is TRBV7-2 and J usage is TRBJ2-5; D uncertain. The CDR3 runs 13 residues. Germline V gene lookup returns CDR1 SGHTA and CDR2 FQGNSA. Between the trimmed V and J ends, which lost 6 bases and 5 bases, there was a span of 13 bases. The CDR3 is CASSPYRRETQYF. CDR3 nucleotides: TGTGCCAGCAGTCCTTATCGGCGGGAGACCCAGTACTTC. The full variable domain, rest sourced from reference TRBV7-2 and TRBJ2-5, is GAGVSQSPSNKVTEKGKDVELRCDPISGHTALYWYRQSLGQGLEFLIYFQGNSAPDKSGLPSDRFSAERTGGSVSTLTIQRTQQEDSAVYLCASSPYRRETQYFGPGTRLLVL.

This clonotype was seen at least ten times. The chain has TRBV20-1 and TRBJ2-1; 8 bases agree with TRBD1. Germline trimming cut 7 bases from V and 9 bases from J; bases unmatched to any gene: 5. This CDR3 has 11 residues. The germline V gene has CDR1 DFQATT and CDR2 SNEGSKA (reference sequence). CDR3 in amino acids: CSGQGASEQFF. For the CDR3, the DNA is TGCAGTGGGCAGGGGGCGTCTGAGCAGTTCTTC.

This clonotype was seen only a few times. This chain joins TRBV5-6 and TRBJ2-4; D is uncertain. Trimming removed 6 bases at V and 8 bases at J, with 12 bases between. CDR3 length: 12 amino acids. CDR1 SGHDT and CDR2 YYEEEE come from the germline V gene. CDR3 protein: CASKVPGDIQYF. In DNA, the CDR3 is TGTGCCAGCAAGGTTCCTGGAGACATTCAGTACTTC.

This clonotype was found a few times. V and J are TRBV6-5 and TRBJ1-2; weak D call: TRBD1 (6 bases). The CDR3 spans 15 residues. V dropped 0 bases and J dropped 1 base, with 9 bases sitting between them. Germline V gene lookup returns CDR1 MNHEY and CDR2 SVGAGI. The CDR3 spells CASSYSTGCNYGYTF. The CDR3 DNA reads as TGTGCCAGCAGTTACTCGACAGGTTGTAACTATGGCTACACCTTC.

This clonotype was found a few times. The chain links TRBV2 to TRBJ2-5, with TRBD1 as a possible D gene (6 bases). The CDR3 is 14 amino acids. Germline V gives CDR1 SNHLY, CDR2 FYNNEI. Trimming shortened V by 8 bases and J by 9 bases, and 22 bases separated the two germline ends. The CDR3 DNA sequence: TGTGCCAGCGCGAAAACTACAGGGCCTGGGGCCCAGTACTTC. Translated, it gives CASAKTTGPGAQYF. The whole variable domain, remainder taken from reference TRBV2 and TRBJ2-5, is EPEVTQTPSHQVTQMGQEVILRCVPISNHLYFYWYRQILGQKVEFLVSFYNNEISEKSEIFDDQFSVERPDGSNFTLKIRSTKLEDSAMYFCASAKTTGPGAQYFGPGTRLLVL.

This clonotype was seen ten or more times. The chain employs TRBV7-9 and TRBJ2-5; 8 bases are shared with TRBD2. This CDR3 has 14 amino acids. Germline CDR1 is SEHNR and CDR2 is FQNEAQ (reference sequence). V was pared by 3 bases and J by 1 base, with 1 base of the junction left unmatched. CDR3 sequence reads: CASSFGLAQETQYF. CDR3 DNA: TGTGCCAGCAGCTTCGGACTAGCCCAAGAGACCCAGTACTTC.

The CDR3 DNA reads as TGTGCCGCACGCGGGGGACAGGGTACAGATACGCAGTATTTT. Protein sequence: CAARGGQGTDTQYF. This sequence joins TRBV5-4 and TRBJ2-3; 9 bases agree with TRBD1. CDR1 and CDR2 (germline): SGHNT, YYREEE (reference sequence). The CDR3 runs 14 residues. Unmatched junction bases numbered 9, after V lost 10 bases and J lost 3 bases.